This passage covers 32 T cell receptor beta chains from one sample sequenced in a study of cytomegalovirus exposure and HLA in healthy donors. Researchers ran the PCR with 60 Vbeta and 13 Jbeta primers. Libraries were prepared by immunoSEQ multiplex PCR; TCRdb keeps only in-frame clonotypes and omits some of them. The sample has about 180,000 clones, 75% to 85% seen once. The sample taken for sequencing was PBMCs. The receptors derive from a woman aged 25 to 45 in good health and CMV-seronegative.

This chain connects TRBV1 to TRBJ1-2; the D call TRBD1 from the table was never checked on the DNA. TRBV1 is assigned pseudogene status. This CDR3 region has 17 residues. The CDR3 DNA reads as TGCACCAGCAGCCAAAATCACAGGGTAAACGAGGCTTATGGCTACACCTTC. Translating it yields CTSSQNHRVNEAYGYTF.

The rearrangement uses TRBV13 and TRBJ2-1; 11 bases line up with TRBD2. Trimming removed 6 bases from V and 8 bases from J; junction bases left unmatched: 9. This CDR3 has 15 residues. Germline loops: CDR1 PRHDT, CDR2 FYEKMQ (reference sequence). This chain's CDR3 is CASSYLSGRADEQFF. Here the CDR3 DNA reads TGTGCCAGCAGTTACCTTAGCGGGAGGGCCGATGAGCAGTTCTTC.

The CDR3 loop is CASSLVPDRAQETQYF. CDR3 nucleotide sequence: TGTGCCAGCAGCTTGGTTCCGGACAGGGCCCAAGAGACCCAGTACTTC. V gene TRBV5-4 combines with J gene TRBJ2-5, with 8 bases aligning to TRBD1. CDR3 length equals 16 residues. CDR1 and CDR2 from the germline V gene are SGHNT and YYREEE (reference sequence). Germline trimming cut 0 bases from V and 1 base from J; bases unmatched to any gene: 5.

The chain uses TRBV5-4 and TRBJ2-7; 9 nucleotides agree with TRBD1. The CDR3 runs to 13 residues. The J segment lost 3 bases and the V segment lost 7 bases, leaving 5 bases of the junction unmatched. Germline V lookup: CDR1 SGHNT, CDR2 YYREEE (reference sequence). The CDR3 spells CASRPTGGYEQYF. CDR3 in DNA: TGTGCCAGCCGCCCGACAGGGGGCTACGAGCAGTACTTC.

CDR3 bases: TGTGCCAGCAGCGACGGGTACATGAACACTGAAGCTTTCTTT. It translates to CASSDGYMNTEAFF. The V call is TRBV9, the J call TRBJ1-1; D gene uncertain. The CDR3 totals 14 residues. Germline assignment: CDR1 SGDLS and CDR2 YYNGEE. The V and J ends lost 3 bases and 0 bases respectively, with 9 bases between them.

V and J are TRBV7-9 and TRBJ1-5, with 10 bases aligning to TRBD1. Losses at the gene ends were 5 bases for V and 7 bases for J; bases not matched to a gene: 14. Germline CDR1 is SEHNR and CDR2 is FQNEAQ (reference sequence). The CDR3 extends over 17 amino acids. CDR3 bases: TGTGCCAGCAGCCCCCCCGGGACAGGGGATCGGGGACAGCCCCAGCATTTT. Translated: CASSPPGTGDRGQPQHF.

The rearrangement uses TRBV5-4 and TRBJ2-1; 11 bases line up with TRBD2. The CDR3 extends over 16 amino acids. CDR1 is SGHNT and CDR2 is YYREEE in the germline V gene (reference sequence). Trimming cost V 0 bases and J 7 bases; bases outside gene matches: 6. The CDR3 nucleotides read TGTGCCAGCAGCTTGGAACTAGCGGGAGACGGAAATGAGCAGTTCTTC. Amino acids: CASSLELAGDGNEQFF.

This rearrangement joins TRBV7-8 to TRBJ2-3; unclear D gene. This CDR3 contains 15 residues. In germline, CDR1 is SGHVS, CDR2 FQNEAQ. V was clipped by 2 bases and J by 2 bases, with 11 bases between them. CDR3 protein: CASSLFSTYTDTQYF. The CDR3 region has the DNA TGTGCCAGCAGCTTATTTAGCACCTACACAGATACGCAGTATTTT.

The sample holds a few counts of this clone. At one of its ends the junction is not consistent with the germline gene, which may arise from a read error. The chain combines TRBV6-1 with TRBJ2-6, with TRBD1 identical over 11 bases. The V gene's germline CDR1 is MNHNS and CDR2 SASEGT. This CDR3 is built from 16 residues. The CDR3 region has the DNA TGTGCCAGCAGTGGGACAGGGGGCTCTGGGGCCAACGGCCTGACTTTC. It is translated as CASSGTGGSGANGLTF.

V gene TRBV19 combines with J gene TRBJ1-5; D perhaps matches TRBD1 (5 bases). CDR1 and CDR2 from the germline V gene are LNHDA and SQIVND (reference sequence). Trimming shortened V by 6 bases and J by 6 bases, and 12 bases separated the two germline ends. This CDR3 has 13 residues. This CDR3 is CASRGRVVQPQHF. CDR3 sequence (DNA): TGTGCCAGTAGGGGCAGGGTGGTTCAGCCCCAGCATTTT.

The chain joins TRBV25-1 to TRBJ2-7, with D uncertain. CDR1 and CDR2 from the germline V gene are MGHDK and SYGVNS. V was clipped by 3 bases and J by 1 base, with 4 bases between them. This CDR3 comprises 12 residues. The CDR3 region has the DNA TGTGCCAGCAGTGACGGTTCCTACGAGCAGTACTTC. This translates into CASSDGSYEQYF.

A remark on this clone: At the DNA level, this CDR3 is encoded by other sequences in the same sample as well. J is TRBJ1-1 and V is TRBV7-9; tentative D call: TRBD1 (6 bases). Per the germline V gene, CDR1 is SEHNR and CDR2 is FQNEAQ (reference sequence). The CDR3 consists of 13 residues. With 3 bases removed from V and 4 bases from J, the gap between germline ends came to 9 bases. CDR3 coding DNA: TGTGCCAGCAGCTTCAGGGGAAGCACTGAAGCTTTCTTT. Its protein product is CASSFRGSTEAFF.

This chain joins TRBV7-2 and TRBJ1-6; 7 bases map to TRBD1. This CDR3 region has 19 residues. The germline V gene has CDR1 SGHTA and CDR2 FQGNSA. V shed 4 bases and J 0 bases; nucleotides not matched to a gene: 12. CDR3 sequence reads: CASSSKDRLLSSYNSPLHF. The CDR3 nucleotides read TGTGCCAGCAGCTCAAAGGACAGGTTGCTTAGCTCCTATAATTCACCCCTCCACTTT. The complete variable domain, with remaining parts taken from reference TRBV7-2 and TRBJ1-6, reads GAGVSQSPSNKVTEKGKDVELRCDPISGHTALYWYRQSLGQGLEFLIYFQGNSAPDKSGLPSDRFSAERTGGSVSTLTIQRTQQEDSAVYLCASSSKDRLLSSYNSPLHFGNGTRLTVT.

Here the CDR3 reads CAISESSGSSYEQYF. For the CDR3, the DNA is TGTGCCATCAGTGAGTCTAGCGGGAGCTCCTACGAGCAGTACTTC. The rearrangement uses TRBV10-3 and TRBJ2-7; 9 bases align to TRBD2. The J segment lost 0 bases and the V segment lost 0 bases, leaving 0 bases of the junction unmatched. CDR1 is ENHRY and CDR2 is SYGVKD in the germline V gene. The CDR3 contains 15 residues.

CDR3 nucleotides: TGTGCCAGCAGCCCAGGACAGGCAATCGGGGAGCTGTTTTTT. Translation gives CASSPGQAIGELFF. The rearrangement links TRBV27 to TRBJ2-2; 7 bases line up with TRBD1. The ends lost 6 bases at V and 7 bases at J; junction bases unmatched: 8. The CDR3 runs to 14 residues. Germline CDR1 is MNHEY and CDR2 is SMNVEV (reference sequence).

As DNA, the CDR3 is TGTGCCACTTCAAGCGGGGGCCGAGATACGCAGTATTTT. Translation gives CATSSGGRDTQYF. This chain uses TRBV6-6 with TRBJ2-3; 8 nucleotides line up with TRBD2. This CDR3 spans 13 amino acids. Germline CDR1 and CDR2: MNHNY and SVGAGI (reference sequence). Trimming cost V 10 bases and J 5 bases; bases outside gene matches: 8.

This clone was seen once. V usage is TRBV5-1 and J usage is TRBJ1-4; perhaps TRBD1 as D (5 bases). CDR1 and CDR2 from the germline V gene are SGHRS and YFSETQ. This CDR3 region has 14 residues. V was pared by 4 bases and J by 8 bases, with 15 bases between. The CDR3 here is CASSQLLGAEKLFF. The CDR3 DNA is TGCGCCAGCAGCCAACTTTTAGGGGCCGAAAAACTGTTTTTT. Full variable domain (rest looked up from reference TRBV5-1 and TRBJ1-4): KAGVTQTPRYLIKTRGQQVTLSCSPISGHRSVSWYQQTPGQGLQFLFEYFSETQRNKGNFPGRFSGRQFSNSRSEMNVSTLELGDSALYLCASSQLLGAEKLFFGSGTQLSVL.

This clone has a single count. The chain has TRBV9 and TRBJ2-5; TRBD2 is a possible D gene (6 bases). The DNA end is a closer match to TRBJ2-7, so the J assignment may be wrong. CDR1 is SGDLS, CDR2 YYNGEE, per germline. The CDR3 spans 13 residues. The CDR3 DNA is TGTGCCAGCAGCCGGGGAGGAGGCGACGAGCAGTACTTC. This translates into CASSRGGGDEQYF.

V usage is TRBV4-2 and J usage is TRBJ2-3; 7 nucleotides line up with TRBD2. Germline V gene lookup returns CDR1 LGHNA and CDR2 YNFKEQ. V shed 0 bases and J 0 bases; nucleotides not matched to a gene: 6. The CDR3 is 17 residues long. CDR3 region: CASSQDAGRESTDTQYF. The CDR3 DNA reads TGTGCCAGCAGCCAAGATGCAGGGAGGGAGAGCACAGATACGCAGTATTTT.

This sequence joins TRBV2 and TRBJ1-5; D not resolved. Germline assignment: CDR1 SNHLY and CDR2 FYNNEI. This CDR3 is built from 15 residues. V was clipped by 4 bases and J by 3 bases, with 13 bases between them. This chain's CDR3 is CASSGEQNSNQPQHF. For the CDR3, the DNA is TGTGCCAGCAGTGGCGAACAGAACTCCAATCAGCCCCAGCATTTT.

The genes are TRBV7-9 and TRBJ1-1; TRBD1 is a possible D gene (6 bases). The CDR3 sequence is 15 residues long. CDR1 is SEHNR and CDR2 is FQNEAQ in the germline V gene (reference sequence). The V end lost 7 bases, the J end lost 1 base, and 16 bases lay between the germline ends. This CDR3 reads CASTFSGTSNTEAFF. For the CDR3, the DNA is TGTGCCAGCACCTTCTCCGGGACATCGAACACTGAAGCTTTCTTT. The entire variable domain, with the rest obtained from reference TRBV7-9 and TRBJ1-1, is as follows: DTGVSQNPRHKITKRGQNVTFRCDPISEHNRLYWYRQTLGQGPEFLTYFQNEAQLEKSRLLSDRFSAERPKGSFSTLEIQRTEQGDSAMYLCASTFSGTSNTEAFFGQGTRLTVV.

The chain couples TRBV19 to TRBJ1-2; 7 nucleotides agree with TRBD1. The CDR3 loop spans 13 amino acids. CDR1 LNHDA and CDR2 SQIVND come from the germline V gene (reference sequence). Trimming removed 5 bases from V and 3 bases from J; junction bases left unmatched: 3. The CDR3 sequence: CASSPRGDYGYTF. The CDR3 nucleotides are TGTGCCAGTAGTCCCAGGGGGGACTATGGCTACACCTTC. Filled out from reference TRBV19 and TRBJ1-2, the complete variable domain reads DGGITQSPKYLFRKEGQNVTLSCEQNLNHDAMYWYRQDPGQGLRLIYYSQIVNDFQKGDIAEGYSVSREKKESFPLTVTSAQKNPTAFYLCASSPRGDYGYTFGSGTRLTVV.

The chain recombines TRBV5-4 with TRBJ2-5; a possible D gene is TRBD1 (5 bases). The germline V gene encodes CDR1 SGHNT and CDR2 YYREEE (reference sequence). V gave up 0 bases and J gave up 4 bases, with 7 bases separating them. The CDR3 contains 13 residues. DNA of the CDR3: TGTGCCAGCAGCTTGGCAGGGTTAGAGACCCAGTACTTC. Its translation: CASSLAGLETQYF.

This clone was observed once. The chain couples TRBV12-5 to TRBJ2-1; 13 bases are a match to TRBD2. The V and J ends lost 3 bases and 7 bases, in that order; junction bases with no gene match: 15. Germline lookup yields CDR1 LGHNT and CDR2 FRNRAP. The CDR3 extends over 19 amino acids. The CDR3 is CASGFDMTSGRPYTNEQFF. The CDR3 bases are TGTGCTAGTGGTTTTGATATGACTAGCGGGAGGCCGTACACGAATGAGCAGTTCTTC.

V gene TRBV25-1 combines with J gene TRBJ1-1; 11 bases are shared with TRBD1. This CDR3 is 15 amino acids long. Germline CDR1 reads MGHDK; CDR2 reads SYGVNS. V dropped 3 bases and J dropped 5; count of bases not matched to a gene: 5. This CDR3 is CASSDPGQGVTEAFF. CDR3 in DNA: TGTGCCAGCAGTGATCCGGGACAGGGGGTAACTGAAGCTTTCTTT.

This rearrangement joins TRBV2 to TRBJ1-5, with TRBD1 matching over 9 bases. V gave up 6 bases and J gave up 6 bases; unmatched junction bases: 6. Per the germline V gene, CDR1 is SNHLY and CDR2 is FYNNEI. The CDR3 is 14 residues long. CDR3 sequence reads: CASRLGTGSQPQHF. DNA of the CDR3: TGTGCCAGCAGACTAGGGACAGGGAGTCAGCCCCAGCATTTT. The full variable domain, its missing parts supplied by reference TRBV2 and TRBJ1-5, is EPEVTQTPSHQVTQMGQEVILRCVPISNHLYFYWYRQILGQKVEFLVSFYNNEISEKSEIFDDQFSVERPDGSNFTLKIRSTKLEDSAMYFCASRLGTGSQPQHFGDGTRLSIL.

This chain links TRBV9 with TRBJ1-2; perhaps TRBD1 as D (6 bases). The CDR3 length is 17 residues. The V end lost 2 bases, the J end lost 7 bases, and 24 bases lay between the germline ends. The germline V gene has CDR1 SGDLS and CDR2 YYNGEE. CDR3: CASSVVPGHPLLGGYTF. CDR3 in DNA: TGTGCCAGCAGCGTCGTACCGGGACACCCGCTGTTAGGTGGCTACACCTTC.

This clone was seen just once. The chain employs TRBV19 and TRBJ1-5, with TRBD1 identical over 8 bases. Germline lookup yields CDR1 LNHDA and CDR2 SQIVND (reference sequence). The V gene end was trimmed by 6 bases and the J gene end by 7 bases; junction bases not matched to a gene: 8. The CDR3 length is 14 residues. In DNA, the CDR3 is TGTGCCAGTAGAGCCCAGACAGGGGACCAGCCCCAGCATTTT. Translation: CASRAQTGDQPQHF.

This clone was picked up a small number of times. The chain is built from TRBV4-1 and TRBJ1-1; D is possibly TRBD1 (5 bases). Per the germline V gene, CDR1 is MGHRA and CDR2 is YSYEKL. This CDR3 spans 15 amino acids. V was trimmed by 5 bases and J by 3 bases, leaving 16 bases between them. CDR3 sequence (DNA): TGCGCCAGCAGCGCCCGACAGAACCCGGACACTGAAGCTTTCTTT. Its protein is CASSARQNPDTEAFF.

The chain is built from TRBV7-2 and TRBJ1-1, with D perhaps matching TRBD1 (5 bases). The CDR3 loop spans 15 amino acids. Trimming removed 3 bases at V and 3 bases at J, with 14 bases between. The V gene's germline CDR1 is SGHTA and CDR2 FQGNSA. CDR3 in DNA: TGTGCCAGCAGCTTTAGTGGGGGGAAGGACACTGAAGCTTTCTTT. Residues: CASSFSGGKDTEAFF.

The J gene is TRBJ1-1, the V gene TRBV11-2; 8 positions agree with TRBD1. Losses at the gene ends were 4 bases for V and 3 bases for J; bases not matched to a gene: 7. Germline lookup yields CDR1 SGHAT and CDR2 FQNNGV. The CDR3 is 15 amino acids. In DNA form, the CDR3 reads TGTGCCAGCAGCTCTTGGACAGGGTCGGACACTGAAGCTTTCTTT. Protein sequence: CASSSWTGSDTEAFF. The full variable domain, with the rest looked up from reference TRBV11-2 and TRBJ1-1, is EAGVAQSPRYKIIEKRQSVAFWCNPISGHATLYWYQQILGQGPKLLIQFQNNGVVDDSQLPKDRFSAERLKGVDSTLKIQPAKLEDSAVYLCASSSWTGSDTEAFFGQGTRLTVV.

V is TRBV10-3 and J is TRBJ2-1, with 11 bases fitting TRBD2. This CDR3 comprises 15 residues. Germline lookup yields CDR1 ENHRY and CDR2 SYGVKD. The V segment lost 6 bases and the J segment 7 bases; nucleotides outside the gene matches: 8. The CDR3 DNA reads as TGTGCCATCAGGAAGACTAGCGGGACTCCTAATGAGCAGTTCTTC. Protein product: CAIRKTSGTPNEQFF.